Listed here is a single T cell receptor (beta chain). The germline V gene encodes CDR1 SGDLS and CDR2 YYNGEE. The CDR3 is made up of 17 amino acids. The ends were cut back, 4 bases at V and 2 bases at J, with 19 bases in the middle. The data stem from a study of blood T cell repertoires in COVID-19. For the study at large: From the United States, Italy and Spain came samples of acute and convalescent COVID-19. The cDNA or gDNA used as material had been derived from T cells, B-cell-depleted T cells, or PBMCs.

As originally analysed: Estimation of nucleated cell counts was performed using reference gene primer amplification. TCRdb keeps only in-frame clones here, not all; method: immunoSEQ multiplex PCR. V and J calls plus clone size are reproduced from that table; the DNA served to infer D and trimming. The top ten clones hold around a sixth of a sample with 60,000 to 65,000 clones, approximately 80% of them seen once. The specimen sequenced was peripheral blood. The chain joins TRBV9 to TRBJ1-5; D is unclear. This clonotype originated in a man in his 60s with acute or convalescent COVID-19. The CDR3 loop reads CASSRVATDSCNQPQHF. The CDR3 DNA sequence: TGTGCCAGCAGCCGGGTGGCTACGGATTCTTGCAATCAGCCCCAGCATTTT.